Below, one T cell receptor beta chain is given with its context. Its antigen is as yet unknown. The CDR3 sequence is 16 residues long. Germline values: CDR1 MRHNA, CDR2 SNTAGT. V gave up 6 bases and J gave up 1 base, with 16 bases separating them. Only in-frame clones appear in the TCRdb table, and some are missing; sequencing was by immunoSEQ multiplex PCR. The sample has around 45,000 clones, about 88% seen once; the top ten hold 7.8%. The data stem from a study of radiotherapy plus CTLA-4 blockade in lung cancer. Overall study results and limits: In blood, after radiotherapy plus ipilimumab, tumor-derived TCR clones expanded.

CTLA-4 blockade with ipilimumab, together with focal radiation, was given to patients with chemo-refractory metastatic non-small-cell lung cancer. J is TRBJ1-5 and V is TRBV6-4; D is possibly TRBD1 (6 bases). The material was peripheral blood, obtained from a patient treated with radiotherapy plus ipilimumab. The receptor was isolated from a human donor with non-small cell lung cancer whose response to radiotherapy plus ipilimumab could not be evaluated. As DNA, the CDR3 is TGTGCCAGCAGGGCCCCGGGGGGCTGGAGCAATCAGCCCCAGCATTTT. It codes for CASRAPGGWSNQPQHF.